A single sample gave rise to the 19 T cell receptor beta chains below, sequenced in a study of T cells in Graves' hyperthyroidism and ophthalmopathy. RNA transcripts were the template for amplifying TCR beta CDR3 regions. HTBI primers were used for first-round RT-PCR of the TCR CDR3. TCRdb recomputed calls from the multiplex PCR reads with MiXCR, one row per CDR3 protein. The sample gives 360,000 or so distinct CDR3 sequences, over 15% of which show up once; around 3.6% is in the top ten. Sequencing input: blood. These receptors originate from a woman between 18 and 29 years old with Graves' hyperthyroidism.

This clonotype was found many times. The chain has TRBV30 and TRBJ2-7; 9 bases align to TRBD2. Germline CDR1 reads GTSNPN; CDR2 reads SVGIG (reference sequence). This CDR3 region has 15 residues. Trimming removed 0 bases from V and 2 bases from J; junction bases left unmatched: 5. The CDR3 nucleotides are TGTGCCTGGAGTGTACTCGAGCGGGGGGCCTACGAGCAGTACTTC. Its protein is CAWSVLERGAYEQYF.

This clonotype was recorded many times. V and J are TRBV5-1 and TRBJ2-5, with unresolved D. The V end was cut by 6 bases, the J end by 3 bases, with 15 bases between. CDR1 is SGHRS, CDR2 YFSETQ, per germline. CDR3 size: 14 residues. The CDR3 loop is CASTFLGLEETQYF. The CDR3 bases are TGCGCCAGCACATTCTTGGGGTTGGAAGAGACCCAGTACTTC.

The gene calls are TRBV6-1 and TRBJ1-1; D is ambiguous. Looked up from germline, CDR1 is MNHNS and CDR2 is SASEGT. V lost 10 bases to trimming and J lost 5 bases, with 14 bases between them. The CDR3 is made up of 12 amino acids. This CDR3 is CATLTTRTEAFF. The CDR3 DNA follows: TGTGCCACCTTGACTACGAGGACTGAAGCTTTCTTT.

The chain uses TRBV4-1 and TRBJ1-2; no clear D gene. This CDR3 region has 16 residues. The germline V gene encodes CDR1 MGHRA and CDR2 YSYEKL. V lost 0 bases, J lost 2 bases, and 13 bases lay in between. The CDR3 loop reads CASSQDEKRRNYGYTF. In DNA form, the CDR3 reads TGCGCCAGCAGCCAAGATGAGAAGAGGAGGAACTATGGCTACACCTTC.

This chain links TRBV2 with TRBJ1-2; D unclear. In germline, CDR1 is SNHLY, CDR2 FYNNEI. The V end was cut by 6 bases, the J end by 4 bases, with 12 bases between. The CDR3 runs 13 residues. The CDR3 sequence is CASSGQRAYGYTF. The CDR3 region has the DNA TGTGCCAGCAGCGGCCAGCGTGCCTATGGCTACACCTTC.

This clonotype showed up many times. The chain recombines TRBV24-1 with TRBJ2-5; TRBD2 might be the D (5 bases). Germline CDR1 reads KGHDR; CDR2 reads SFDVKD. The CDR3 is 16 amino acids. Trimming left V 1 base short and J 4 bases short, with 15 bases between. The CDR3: CATSDFGARVGETQYF. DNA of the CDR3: TGTGCCACCAGTGATTTCGGAGCGAGGGTAGGAGAGACCCAGTACTTC.

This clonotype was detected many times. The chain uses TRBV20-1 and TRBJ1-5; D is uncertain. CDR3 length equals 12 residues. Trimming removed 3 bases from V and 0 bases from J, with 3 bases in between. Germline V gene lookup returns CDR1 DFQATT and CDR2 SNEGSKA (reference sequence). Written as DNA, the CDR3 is TGCAGTGCTAGTAATAGCAATCAGCCCCAGCATTTT. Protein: CSASNSNQPQHF.

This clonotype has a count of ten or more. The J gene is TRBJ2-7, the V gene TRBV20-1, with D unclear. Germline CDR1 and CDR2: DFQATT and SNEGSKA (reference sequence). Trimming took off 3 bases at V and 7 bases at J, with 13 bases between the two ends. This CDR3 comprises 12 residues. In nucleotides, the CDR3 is TGCAGTGCTAGCGCCACGGTGGGGGAGCAGTACTTC. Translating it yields CSASATVGEQYF.

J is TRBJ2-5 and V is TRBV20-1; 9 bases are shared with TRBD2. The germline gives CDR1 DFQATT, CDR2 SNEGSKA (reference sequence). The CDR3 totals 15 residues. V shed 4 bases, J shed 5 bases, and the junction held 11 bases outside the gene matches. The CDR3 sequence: CSAITGTSQSETQYF. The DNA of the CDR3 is TGCAGTGCTATCACCGGGACTAGCCAATCGGAGACCCAGTACTTC.

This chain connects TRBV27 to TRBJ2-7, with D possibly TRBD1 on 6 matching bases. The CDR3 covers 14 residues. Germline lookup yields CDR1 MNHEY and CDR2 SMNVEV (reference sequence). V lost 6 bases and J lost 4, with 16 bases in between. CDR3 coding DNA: TGTGCCAGCAGCACTATGGACAGATTATACGAGCAGTACTTC. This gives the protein CASSTMDRLYEQYF.

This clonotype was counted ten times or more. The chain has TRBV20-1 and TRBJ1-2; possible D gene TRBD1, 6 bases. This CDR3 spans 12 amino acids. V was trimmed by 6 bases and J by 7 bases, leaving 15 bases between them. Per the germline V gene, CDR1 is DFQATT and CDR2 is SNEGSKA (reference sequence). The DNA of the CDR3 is TGCAGTGCAGCGGGGGGGGGCTCTGGCTACACCTTC. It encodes CSAAGGGSGYTF.

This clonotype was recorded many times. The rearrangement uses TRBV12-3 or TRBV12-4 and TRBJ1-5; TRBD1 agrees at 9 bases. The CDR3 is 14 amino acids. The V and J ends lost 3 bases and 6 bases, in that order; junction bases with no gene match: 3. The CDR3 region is CASSFTGGGQPQHF. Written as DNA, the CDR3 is TGTGCCAGCAGTTTTACAGGGGGCGGTCAGCCCCAGCATTTT.

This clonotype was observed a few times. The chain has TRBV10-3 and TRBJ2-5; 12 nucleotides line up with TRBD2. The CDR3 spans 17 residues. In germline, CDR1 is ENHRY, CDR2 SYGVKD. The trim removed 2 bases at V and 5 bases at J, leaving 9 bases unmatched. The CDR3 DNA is TGTGCCATCAGTGAGAGGACTAGCGGGGTCAGAGGGGAGACCCAGTACTTC. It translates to CAISERTSGVRGETQYF.

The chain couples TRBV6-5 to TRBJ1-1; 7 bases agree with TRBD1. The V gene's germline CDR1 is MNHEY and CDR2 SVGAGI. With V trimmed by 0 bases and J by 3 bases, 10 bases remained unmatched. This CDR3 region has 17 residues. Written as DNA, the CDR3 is TGTGCCAGCAGTTACTCTATCGTGGACAGGTCGGACACTGAAGCTTTCTTT. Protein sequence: CASSYSIVDRSDTEAFF.

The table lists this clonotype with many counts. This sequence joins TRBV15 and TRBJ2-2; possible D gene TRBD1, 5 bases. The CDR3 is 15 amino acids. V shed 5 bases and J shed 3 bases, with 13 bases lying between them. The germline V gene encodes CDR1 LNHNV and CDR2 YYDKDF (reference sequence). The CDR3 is CATSLSPTDTGELFF. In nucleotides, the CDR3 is TGTGCCACCAGCCTCTCTCCGACAGACACCGGGGAGCTGTTTTTT.

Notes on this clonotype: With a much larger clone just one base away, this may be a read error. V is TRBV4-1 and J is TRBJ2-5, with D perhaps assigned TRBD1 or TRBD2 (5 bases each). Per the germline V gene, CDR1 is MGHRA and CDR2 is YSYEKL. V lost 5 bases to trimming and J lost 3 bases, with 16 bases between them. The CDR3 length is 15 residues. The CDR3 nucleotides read TGCGCCAGCAGCAGGGGACGAGCGGCTAAAGAGACCCAGTACTTC. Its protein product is CASSRGRAAKETQYF.

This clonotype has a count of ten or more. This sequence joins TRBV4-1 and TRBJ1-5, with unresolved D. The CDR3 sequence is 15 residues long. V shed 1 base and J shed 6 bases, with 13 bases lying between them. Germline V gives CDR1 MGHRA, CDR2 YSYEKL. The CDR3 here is CASSQGVGVGQPQHF. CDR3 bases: TGCGCCAGCAGCCAAGGGGTTGGGGTAGGTCAGCCCCAGCATTTT.

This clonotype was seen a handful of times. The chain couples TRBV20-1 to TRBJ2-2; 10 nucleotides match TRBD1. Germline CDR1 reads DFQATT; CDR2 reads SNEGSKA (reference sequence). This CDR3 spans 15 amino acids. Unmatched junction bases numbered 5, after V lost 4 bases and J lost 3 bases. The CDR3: CSATPGTGDTGELFF. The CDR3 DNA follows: TGCAGTGCTACCCCCGGGACAGGGGACACCGGGGAGCTGTTTTTT.

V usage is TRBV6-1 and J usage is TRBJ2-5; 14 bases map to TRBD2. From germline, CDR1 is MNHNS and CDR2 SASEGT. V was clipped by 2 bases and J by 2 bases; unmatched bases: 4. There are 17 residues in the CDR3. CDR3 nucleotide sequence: TGTGCCAGCAGTGAAAGGGGACTAGCGGGGGCTCAAGAGACCCAGTACTTC. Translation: CASSERGLAGAQETQYF.